This T cell receptor (beta chain) was sequenced in a study of CD8 T cells in Susac syndrome. Germline assignment: CDR1 MGHDK and CDR2 SYGVNS. The length of the CDR3 is 12 residues. The V end lost 10 bases, the J end lost 3 bases, and 13 bases lay between the germline ends. Relapsing-remitting disease, either stable or active, was present in the treatment-naive patients who were the multiple sclerosis controls. TEMRA cells were FACS-enriched, and CD8+ and CD4+ T cells were isolated negatively. Reverse transcription of roughly 0.5 to 1 ug RNA was performed with random hexamers. A multiplex approach, immunoSEQ multiplex PCR, amplified TCR beta CDR3 across 54 Vbeta and 13 Jbeta. Each CDR3 protein gets one entry after TCRdb re-called the immunoSEQ multiplex PCR reads with MiXCR. Altogether about 200,000 distinct CDR3 sequences are present, approximately 96% being singletons, with the ten largest covering more than 0.09%.

The sequenced material came from CD4+ T cells from PBMCs. V usage is TRBV25-1 and J usage is TRBJ2-7; the D gene is possibly TRBD1 (6 bases). This TCR was sampled from a human donor with multiple sclerosis. The CDR3 bases are TGTGCCACCCTCGGACAGTTCTACGAGCAGTACTTC. Its protein is CATLGQFYEQYF.